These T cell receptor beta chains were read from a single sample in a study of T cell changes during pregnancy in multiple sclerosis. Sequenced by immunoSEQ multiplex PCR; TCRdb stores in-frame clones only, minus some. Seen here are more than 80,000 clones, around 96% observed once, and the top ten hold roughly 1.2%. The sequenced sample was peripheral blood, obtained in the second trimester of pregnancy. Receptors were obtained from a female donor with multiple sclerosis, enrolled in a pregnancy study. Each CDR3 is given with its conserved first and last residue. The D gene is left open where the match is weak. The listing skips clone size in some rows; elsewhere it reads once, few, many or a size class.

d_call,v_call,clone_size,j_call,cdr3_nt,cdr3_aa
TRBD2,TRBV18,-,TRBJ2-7,TGTGCCAGCTCACCACCCCTAGCGGGAGCCTACGAGCAGTACTTC,CASSPPLAGAYEQYF
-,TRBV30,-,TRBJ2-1,TGTGCCTGGAGTGGGGCTGACAATGAGCAGTTCTTC,CAWSGADNEQFF
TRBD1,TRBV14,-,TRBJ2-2,TGTGCCAGCAGTAAACAGGGGGCGATCACCGGGGAGCTGTTTTTT,CASSKQGAITGELFF
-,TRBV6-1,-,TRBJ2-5,TGTGCCAGCAGTGAAAGGAACCTGAGACTTTCCAAAGAGACCCAGTACTTC,CASSERNLRLSKETQYF
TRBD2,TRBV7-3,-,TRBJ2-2,TGTGCCAGCAGCTTAAGGGCGGGAGGGTCGCCCACCGGGGAGCTGTTTTTT,CASSLRAGGSPTGELFF
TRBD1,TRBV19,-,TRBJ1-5,TGTGCCAGTAGTATTGCAGGGGGGAGCAATCAGCCCCAGCATTTT,CASSIAGGSNQPQHF
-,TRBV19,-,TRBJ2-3,TGTGCCAGTAGTGCGGGGATCGCGGATACGCAGTATTTT,CASSAGIADTQYF
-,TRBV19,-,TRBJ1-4,TGTGCCAGTAGTATTCGAGGTTGGGGCACCTATAATGAAAAACTGTTTTTT,CASSIRGWGTYNEKLFF
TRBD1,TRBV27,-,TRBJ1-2,TGTGCCAGCAGTTCCGGGACAGCTGGCTACACCTTC,CASSSGTAGYTF
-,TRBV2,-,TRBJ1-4,TGTGCCAGCTCTCGGCAGGGAAATGAAAAACTGATTTTT,CASSRQGNEKLIF
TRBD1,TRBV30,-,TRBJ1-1,TGTGCCTGGAGTACCTCATCAGGGGGTTTAGTGATCACTGAAGCTTTCTTT,CAWSTSSGGLVITEAFF
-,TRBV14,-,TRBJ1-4,TGTGCCAGCAGCCAAGGGGAGTGGGCTAATGAAAAACTGTTTTTT,CASSQGEWANEKLFF
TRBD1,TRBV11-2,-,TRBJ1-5,TGTGCCAGCAGCTTAGGAGGGGGCGCGATCAGTCAGCCCCAGCATTTT,CASSLGGGAISQPQHF
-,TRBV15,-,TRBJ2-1,TGTGCCACCAGCAGAGTTCTCAGCGGGTGGAACAATGAGCAGTTCTTC,CATSRVLSGWNNEQFF
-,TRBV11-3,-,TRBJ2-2,TGTGCCAGCAGCTTAGGCAGGCGCGCGAACACCGGGGAGCTGTTTTTT,CASSLGRRANTGELFF
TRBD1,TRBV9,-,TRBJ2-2,TGTGCCAGCAGCGTTACAGGGGAGTCCACCGGGGAGCTGTTTTTT,CASSVTGESTGELFF
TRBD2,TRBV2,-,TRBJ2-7,TGTGCCAGCCCGCGGGTCGGAGCGGGATCGGACGAGCAGTACTTC,CASPRVGAGSDEQYF
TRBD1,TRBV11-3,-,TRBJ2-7,TGTGCCAGCAGCTCCCGGGACAGAGACTACGAGCAGTACTTC,CASSSRDRDYEQYF
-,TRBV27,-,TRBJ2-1,TGTGCCAGCAGTTTCACCCAACTAATCTACAATGAGCAGTTCTTC,CASSFTQLIYNEQFF
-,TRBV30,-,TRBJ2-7,TGTGCCTGTATTCGACAGTACGAGCAGTACTTC,CACIRQYEQYF
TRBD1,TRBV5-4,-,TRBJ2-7,TGTGCCAGCAGTCCGGACGGGACAGGGCCGTACGAGCAGTACTTC,CASSPDGTGPYEQYF
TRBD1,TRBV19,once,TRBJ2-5,TGTGCCAGCCGGGACAGGGGGCGTAAAGAGACCCAGTACTTC,CASRDRGRKETQYF
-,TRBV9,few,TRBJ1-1,TGTGCCAGCAGCGTAGGGAGCAACACTGAAGCTTTCTTT,CASSVGSNTEAFF
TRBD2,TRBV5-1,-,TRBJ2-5,TGCGCCAGCAGCTGGGACCCTAGCGGTGAAGAGACCCAGTACTTC,CASSWDPSGEETQYF
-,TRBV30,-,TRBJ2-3,TGTGCCTGGAGTGTATTCCGAGGCGGTTCCACAGATACGCAGTATTTT,CAWSVFRGGSTDTQYF
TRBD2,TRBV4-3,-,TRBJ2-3,TGCGCCAGCAGCCAAGTCTCGGGAGGGCCCACAGATACGCAGTATTTT,CASSQVSGGPTDTQYF
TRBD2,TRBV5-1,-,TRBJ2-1,TGCGCCAGCAGCTGGCCTCCCCAGACTAGCGGGAAAGGGTCCTACAATGAGCAGTTCTTC,CASSWPPQTSGKGSYNEQFF
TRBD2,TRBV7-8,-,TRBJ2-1,TGTGCCAGCAGCAAAGATCCGATCCGGGGACTAGCGGGCGCTCGAAATGAGCAGTTCTTC,CASSKDPIRGLAGARNEQFF
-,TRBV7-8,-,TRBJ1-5,TGTGCCAGCAGCTTAGAACTGGGCGGAGGGCAGCCCCAGCATTTT,CASSLELGGGQPQHF
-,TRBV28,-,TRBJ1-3,TGTGCCAGCAGCCCGGGAGCCAGAAACACCATATATTTT,CASSPGARNTIYF
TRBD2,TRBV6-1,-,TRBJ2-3,TGTGCCAGCAGTGAAGCTAGCGGGAGCACAGATACGCAGTATTTT,CASSEASGSTDTQYF
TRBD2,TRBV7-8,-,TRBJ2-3,TGTGCCAGCAGCTTCAGCGGGAGGGGGAGAGATACGCAGTATTTT,CASSFSGRGRDTQYF
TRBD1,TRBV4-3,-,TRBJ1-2,TGCGCCAGCAGCCCATCGGACAGGGCAACCCGGCGGGGCTACACCTTC,CASSPSDRATRRGYTF
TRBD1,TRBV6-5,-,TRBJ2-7,TGTGCCAGCAGTTCTGGACCCTGGGACAGCTCCTACGAGCAGTACTTC,CASSSGPWDSSYEQYF
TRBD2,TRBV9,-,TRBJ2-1,TGTGCCAGCAGCGTAGGTAGCGGGGGGTGGGTTGATGAGCAGTTCTTC,CASSVGSGGWVDEQFF
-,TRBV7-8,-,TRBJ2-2,TGTGCCAGCAGCTTAGTTCCGGGACACCCCGGGGAGCTGTTTTTT,CASSLVPGHPGELFF
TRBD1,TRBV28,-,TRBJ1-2,TGTGCCAGCAGGGAGACAGGGGGGAGTTATGGCTACACCTTC,CASRETGGSYGYTF
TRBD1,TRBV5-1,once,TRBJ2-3,TGCGCCAGCTTGCCAGAGGGGGCGGGCACAGATACGCAGTATTTT,CASLPEGAGTDTQYF
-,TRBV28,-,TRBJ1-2,TGTGCCAGCAGCTACGGACAGACGTTTGGGGGCTACACCTTC,CASSYGQTFGGYTF
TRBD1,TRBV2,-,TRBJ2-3,TGTGCCAGCAGCGCTGACAGGGGAGAGGGCACAGATACGCAGTATTTT,CASSADRGEGTDTQYF
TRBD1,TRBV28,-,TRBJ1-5,TGTGCCAGCAGTACAGAGACAGGGAGTTATCAGCCCCAGCATTTT,CASSTETGSYQPQHF
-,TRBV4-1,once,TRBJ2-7,TGCGCCAGCAGCCAATCCGGGACACATAGCTCCTACGAGCAGTACTTC,CASSQSGTHSSYEQYF
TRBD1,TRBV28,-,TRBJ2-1,TGTGCCAGCAGTTTCCTGGAGAAATGGGACAGCGACTACAATGAGCAGTTCTTC,CASSFLEKWDSDYNEQFF
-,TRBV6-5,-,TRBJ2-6,TGTGCCAGCAGTTTAAACTCTGGGGCCAACGTCCTGACTTTC,CASSLNSGANVLTF
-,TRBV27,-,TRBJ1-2,TGTGCCAGCAGTTTAACGGAGACAGGCTATGGCTACACCTTC,CASSLTETGYGYTF
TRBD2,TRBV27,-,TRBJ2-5,TGTGCCAGCAGACTCGGGACTAGCGGGAGTGGGGAGACCCAGTACTTC,CASRLGTSGSGETQYF
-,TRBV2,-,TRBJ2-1,TGTGCCAGCAGTTTGAGACAGATAAATGAGCAGTTCTTC,CASSLRQINEQFF
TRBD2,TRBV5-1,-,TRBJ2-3,TGCGCCAGCAGCTTGGGACTAGCGGGAGGGCCAGGGACAGATACGCAGTATTTT,CASSLGLAGGPGTDTQYF
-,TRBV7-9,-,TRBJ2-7,TGTGCCAGCAGCCGGTCCCCATACGAGCAGTACTTC,CASSRSPYEQYF
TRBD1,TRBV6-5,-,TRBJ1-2,TGTGCCAGCGGGAACAGGGGGAAAAATAACTATGGCTACACCTTC,CASGNRGKNNYGYTF
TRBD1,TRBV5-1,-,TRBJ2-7,TGCGCCAGCAGCGAGACAGGGGGTTCCTACGAGCAGTACTTC,CASSETGGSYEQYF